This TCR beta chain was found in a study of OX40 agonist ivuxolimab in advanced cancers. Background on the study: In this trial design, patients received ivuxolimab intravenously at 0.01 to 10 mg/kg every 2 weeks.

Clones were read by immunoSEQ multiplex PCR, and TCRdb kept only the in-frame ones, dropping some. The sample records about 67,000 clones, 87% being singletons. Per the germline V gene, CDR1 is KGHSH and CDR2 is LQKENI. Trimming cost V 4 bases and J 2 bases, with 11 bases left between them. The CDR3 runs 14 residues. Study-level results: At doses 0.1 to 3.0 mg/kg, CD4+ and CD8+ clones expanded. Among T cells, CD8+ cells averaged more expanded clones than CD4+ cells.

Comment on this clone: Its matching antigen is unknown.

The rearrangement uses TRBV18 and TRBJ1-1; D remains unclear. Source: CD4+ or CD8+ T cells sorted from blood, taken in a trial of the OX40 agonist ivuxolimab. This sequence was found in an adult with an advanced solid tumor such as melanoma, head and neck, liver or kidney cancer. This chain's CDR3 is CASSRDGKNTEAFF. The CDR3 nucleotides are TGTGCCAGCTCACGAGACGGGAAAAACACTGAAGCTTTCTTT.